This T cell receptor (beta chain) was recorded in a study of cytomegalovirus exposure and HLA in healthy donors. V lost 3 bases and J 5 bases, leaving 20 bases between the germline ends. The CDR3 is 16 amino acids. In germline, CDR1 is MDHEN, CDR2 SYDVKM. The primer mix had 60 Vbeta and 13 Jbeta primers. Assay: immunoSEQ multiplex PCR; the TCRdb copy retains only in-frame clones and omits some. Among about 120,000 clones listed, 74% were seen once. The chain employs TRBV28 and TRBJ2-7, with a tentative D call TRBD1 (6 bases). Sequencing was done on a sample of PBMCs. The sequence was obtained from a woman between 50 and 59 years old in good health and CMV-seropositive. DNA of the CDR3: TGTGCCAGCAGTTTGGGGGCCGGGACATCAAAGGACGAGCAGTACTTC. It encodes CASSLGAGTSKDEQYF.